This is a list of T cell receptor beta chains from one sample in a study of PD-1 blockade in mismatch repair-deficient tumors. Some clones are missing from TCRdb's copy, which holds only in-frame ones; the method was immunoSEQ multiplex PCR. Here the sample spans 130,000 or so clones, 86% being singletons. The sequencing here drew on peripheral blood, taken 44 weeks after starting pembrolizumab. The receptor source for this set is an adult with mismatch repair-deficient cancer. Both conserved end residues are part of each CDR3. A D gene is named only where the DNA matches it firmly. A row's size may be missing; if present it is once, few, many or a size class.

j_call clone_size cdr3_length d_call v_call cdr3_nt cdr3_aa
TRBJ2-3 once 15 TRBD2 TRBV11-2 TGTGCCAGCAGCCTTAGCGGGAGGGCCGTAGATACGCAGTATTTT CASSLSGRAVDTQYF
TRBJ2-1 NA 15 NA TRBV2 TGTGCCAGCAACCCCGGAAGCGTATCCTACAATGAGCAGTTCTTC CASNPGSVSYNEQFF
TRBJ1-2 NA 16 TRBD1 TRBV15 TGTGCCACCAGCAGAGATTTACGACAGGGGAACTATGGCTACACCTTC CATSRDLRQGNYGYTF
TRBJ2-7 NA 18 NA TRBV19 TGTGCCAGTAGCCAGAATTACTGGAAGCGGACGTCCGTGGGCGAGCAGTACTTC CASSQNYWKRTSVGEQYF
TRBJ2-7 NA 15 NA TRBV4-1 TGCGCCAGCAGCCAAGTACCGGTACGCTCCTACGAGCAGTACTTC CASSQVPVRSYEQYF
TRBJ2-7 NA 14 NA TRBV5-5 TGTGCCAGCAGCTTGGTAGGTTCAAGGCTGCAGCAGTACTTC CASSLVGSRLQQYF
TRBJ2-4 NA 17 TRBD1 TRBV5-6 TGTGCCAGCAGCTTGGCACAGGGGGCCTTAGCCAAAAACATTCAGTACTTC CASSLAQGALAKNIQYF
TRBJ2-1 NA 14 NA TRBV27 TGTGCCAGCAGTTTTTTGGGCAGGGTCAATGAGCAGTTCTTC CASSFLGRVNEQFF
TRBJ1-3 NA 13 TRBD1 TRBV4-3 TGCGCCAGCAGCCAACTACAGGGGAACACCATATATTTT CASSQLQGNTIYF
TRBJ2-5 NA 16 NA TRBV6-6 TGTGCCAGCGAGGGGACCCCTTACCGGGGGCAAGAGACCCAGTACTTC CASEGTPYRGQETQYF
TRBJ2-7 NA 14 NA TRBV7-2 TGTGCCAGCAGCTCTCGACAGGACTCCTACGAGCAGTACTTC CASSSRQDSYEQYF
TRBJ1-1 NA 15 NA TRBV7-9 TGTGCCAGCAGCTTAGACGGGGGTTTGAACACTGAAGCTTTCTTT CASSLDGGLNTEAFF
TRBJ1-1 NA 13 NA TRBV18 TGTGCCAGCTCACCACCATCCGAGACTGAAGCTTTCTTT CASSPPSETEAFF
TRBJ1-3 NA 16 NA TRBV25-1 TGTGCCAGCAGTTCACTGACCCCCGGCTCTGGAAACACCATATATTTT CASSSLTPGSGNTIYF
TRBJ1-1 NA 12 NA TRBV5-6 TGTGCCAGCAGTCCCGGTAACACTGAAGCTTTCTTT CASSPGNTEAFF
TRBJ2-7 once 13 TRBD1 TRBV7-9 TGTGCCATCTCGAGACAGGGTTACAACGAGCAGTACTTC CAISRQGYNEQYF
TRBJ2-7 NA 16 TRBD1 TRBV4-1 TGCGCCAGCAGCCAAGATCGGTGGGACAGAGGCTACGAGCAGTACTTC CASSQDRWDRGYEQYF
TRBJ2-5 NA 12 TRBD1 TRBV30 TGTGCCGGGACAGGGTCTAAAGAGACCCAGTACTTC CAGTGSKETQYF
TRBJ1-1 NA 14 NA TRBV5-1 TGCGCCAGCAGCTTCGGGACGGGTAACACTGAAGCTTTCTTT CASSFGTGNTEAFF
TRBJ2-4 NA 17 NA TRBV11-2 TGTGCCAGCAGCTTAGATCTAGGGCACATAGCCAAAAACATTCAGTACTTC CASSLDLGHIAKNIQYF
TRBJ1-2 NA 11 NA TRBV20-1 TGCAGTATCTGGGGGAAAAATGGCTACACCTTC CSIWGKNGYTF
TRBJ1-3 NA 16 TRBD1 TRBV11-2 TGTGCCAGCAGCTTCCGGGACAGGAGCTCTGGAAACACCATATATTTT CASSFRDRSSGNTIYF
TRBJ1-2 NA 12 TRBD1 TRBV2 TGTGCCACCCAAGGGACAGTAAGTGGCTACACCTTC CATQGTVSGYTF